The sequence of this T cell receptor (beta chain) was determined in a study of beta chain features in type 1 diabetes. Expressed TCRB transcripts were sequenced after all isolated RNA was converted to cDNA. Approximately 3.6 million reads were obtained on average from naive, central memory and regulatory T cell samples. TCRdb keeps only in-frame clones here, not all; method: immunoSEQ multiplex PCR. The table has roughly 180,000 clones, roughly 8% seen once. CDR1 and CDR2 (germline): MNHEY, SVGAGI. V gave up 0 bases and J gave up 4 bases; unmatched junction bases: 6. CDR3 length: 16 amino acids. Overall study findings and caveats: A potential influence of HLA type upon TCRB rearrangement remained unresolved herein. A possible short-template PCR bias applies equally to patients and controls. Shortening of TCRB CDR3s, moderate but significant, appeared in all four CD4+ subsets of Type 1 diabetes patients.

In its sample, this clone was seen a few times. Its antigen is still unknown. Cell sorting via CD45RO/CCR7/CD25/CD127/CD95/CD27 was performed to obtain CD4+ naive, central memory, regulatory and stem cell-like memory cells. Source material: central memory CD4+ T cells from blood. V is TRBV6-5 and J is TRBJ2-7, with 10 bases fitting TRBD2. The clonotype comes from a man aged 18 to 35 with type 1 diabetes. The CDR3 DNA reads as TGTGCCAGCAGTTACTCGATGCTAGCGGGAGTATACGAGCAGTACTTC. Its translation is CASSYSMLAGVYEQYF.